One sample yielded the 19 T cell receptor beta chains listed below, sequenced in a study of metastatic and nonmetastatic thyroid tumors. No patient received treatment before thyroid surgery. TCRdb used MiXCR to call clones anew from the PCR reads. The sample lists about 38,000 clones; approximately 44% were seen once. The specimen was tumor tissue. The receptors stem from a male donor with papillary thyroid cancer or a benign thyroid nodule (not recorded which). Some clones in this sample may be carry-over from other donors' samples.

This clone was seen more than once but under ten times. This chain joins TRBV6-5 and TRBJ2-1; 8 bases agree with TRBD2. Germline lookup yields CDR1 MNHEY and CDR2 SVGAGI. The CDR3 runs to 15 residues. J was trimmed by 0 bases and V by 4 bases; bases with no gene match: 2. The CDR3 DNA is TGTGCCAGCAGTTTGCGGGGGGCCTCCTACAATGAGCAGTTCTTC. This gives the protein CASSLRGASYNEQFF.

The rearrangement links TRBV19 to TRBJ1-3, with TRBD1 matching 7 bases. J was trimmed by 4 bases and V by 5 bases; bases with no gene match: 11. Germline V lookup: CDR1 LNHDA, CDR2 SQIVND (reference sequence). The CDR3 loop spans 16 amino acids. Here the CDR3 reads CASSRDSAVRGNTIYF. CDR3 in DNA: TGTGCCAGTAGTCGGGACAGCGCTGTGAGAGGAAACACCATATATTTT.

The chain employs TRBV5-1 and TRBJ2-7, with D possibly TRBD2 on 5 matching bases. This CDR3 has 12 amino acids. Trimming left V 4 bases short and J 9 bases short, with 14 bases between. Germline CDR1 reads SGHRS; CDR2 reads YFSETQ. CDR3 sequence: CASSRELEGQYF. For the CDR3, the DNA is TGCGCCAGCAGCCGGGAACTTGAGGGGCAGTACTTC.

The genes are TRBV20-1 and TRBJ2-7; D not certain. Germline CDR1 DFQATT, CDR2 SNEGSKA (reference sequence). The CDR3 runs 15 residues. Trimming removed 2 bases at V and 0 bases at J, with 14 bases between. CDR3 amino acids: CSARSPSATSYEQYF. The CDR3 coding sequence is TGCAGTGCTAGAAGCCCCAGCGCCACCTCCTACGAGCAGTACTTC.

This clone showed up just a few times. The chain has TRBV6-6 and TRBJ2-3; 9 nucleotides line up with TRBD1. Losses at the gene ends were 0 bases for V and 2 bases for J; bases not matched to a gene: 6. Germline V gives CDR1 MNHNY, CDR2 SVGAGI (reference sequence). The length of the CDR3 is 17 residues. The CDR3 is CASSYSKGTGSTDTQYF. CDR3 in DNA: TGTGCCAGCAGTTACTCGAAGGGGACAGGGTCCACAGATACGCAGTATTTT.

By proportion, this clone is medium-sized. V and J are TRBV7-9 and TRBJ2-7; D is tentatively TRBD1 or TRBD2 (5 bases each). CDR1 and CDR2 from the germline V gene are SEHNR and FQNEAQ (reference sequence). The CDR3 is 13 residues long. Trimming left V 8 bases short and J 3 bases short, with 14 bases between. The CDR3 loop is CASELRDGYEQYF. The CDR3, as DNA: TGTGCCAGCGAACTCCGGGACGGCTACGAGCAGTACTTC.

This sequence joins TRBV6-1 and TRBJ1-1; 8 nucleotides align to TRBD1. V was clipped by 4 bases and J by 9 bases; unmatched bases: 1. Germline assignment: CDR1 MNHNS and CDR2 SASEGT. This CDR3 contains 11 residues. CDR3 DNA: TGTGCCAGCAGTGGGGACAGGAAAGCTTTCTTT. Its translation is CASSGDRKAFF.

This chain joins TRBV27 and TRBJ2-2; tentative D call: TRBD2 (6 bases). From germline, CDR1 is MNHEY and CDR2 SMNVEV (reference sequence). The CDR3 consists of 17 residues. Trimming took 2 bases from V and 5 from J, leaving 18 bases between them. CDR3 sequence: CASSLKAGPTGTGELFF. The CDR3 bases are TGTGCCAGCAGTTTAAAGGCGGGACCGACGGGGACCGGGGAGCTGTTTTTT.

This clone was picked up a small number of times. The rearrangement uses TRBV6-1 and TRBJ1-6; D not certain. Deletions cut 3 bases from V and 7 bases from J, with 10 bases between. This CDR3 has 14 amino acids. Germline V lookup: CDR1 MNHNS, CDR2 SASEGT. The CDR3 loop is CASSDLRENSPLHF. CDR3 sequence (DNA): TGTGCCAGCAGTGATCTCCGGGAAAATTCACCCCTCCACTTT.

This clone was recorded a few times. In this CDR3 the conserved last residue, phenylalanine or tryptophan, is missing, so a read error is likely. The chain joins TRBV19 to TRBJ2-7; 7 positions match TRBD1. CDR3 length: 13 amino acids. The V gene end was trimmed by 7 bases and the J gene end by 2 bases; junction bases not matched to a gene: 5. CDR1 and CDR2 (germline): LNHDA, SQIVND (reference sequence). In nucleotides, the CDR3 is TGTGCCAGTACCGGGGACAGTCCCTACGAGCAGTACTCC. Protein: CASTGDSPYEQYS.

This clone was recorded a few times. The chain combines TRBV7-2 with TRBJ2-7; D might be TRBD1 (6 bases). Trimming stripped 6 bases from V and 7 bases from J, with 16 bases between. Germline CDR1 is SGHTA and CDR2 is FQGNSA. CDR3 length: 13 residues. The CDR3 bases are TGTGCCAGCAGAGTCCCAGGGGTCGGTGAGCAGTACTTC. This encodes CASRVPGVGEQYF.

CDR3 amino acids: CASSIGRGTATDTQYF. CDR3 sequence (DNA): TGTGCCAGTAGTATAGGTCGGGGAACAGCAACAGATACGCAGTATTTT. V and J are TRBV19 and TRBJ2-3; possible D gene TRBD2, 5 bases. V was clipped by 1 base and J by 3 bases, with 14 bases between them. The germline V gene has CDR1 LNHDA and CDR2 SQIVND (reference sequence). The CDR3 covers 16 residues.

The chain uses TRBV12-3 or TRBV12-4 and TRBJ2-7, with no clear D. The CDR3 sequence is 13 residues long. V was clipped by 8 bases and J by 2 bases, with 13 bases between them. The CDR3, as DNA: TGTGCCAGCTCTTTTAGCCAGCCCTACGAGCAGTACTTC. Amino acids: CASSFSQPYEQYF.

This clone was seen more than once but under ten times. The V and J genes are TRBV28 and TRBJ2-3; TRBD2 is a possible D gene (5 bases). CDR3 length equals 13 residues. The germline V gene encodes CDR1 MDHEN and CDR2 SYDVKM. The V end was cut by 3 bases, the J end by 2 bases, with 6 bases between. DNA for the CDR3: TGTGCCAGCAGTTTGGACTCCACAGATACGCAGTATTTT. Amino acids: CASSLDSTDTQYF.

This clone was seen only a few times. The chain combines TRBV6-2 or TRBV6-3 with TRBJ2-2; D is tentatively TRBD1 or TRBD2 (5 bases each). The CDR3 has 14 amino acids. Germline assignment: CDR1 MNHEY and CDR2 SVGEGT. Trimming cost V 7 bases and J 2 bases, with 11 bases left between them. CDR3 region: CASTGTGNTGELFF. The CDR3 coding sequence is TGTGCCAGCACCGGGACCGGAAACACCGGGGAGCTGTTTTTT.

This clone appeared a few times. The J gene is TRBJ1-2, the V gene TRBV28; D unresolved. Trimming cost V 10 bases and J 7 bases, with 16 bases left between them. The CDR3 covers 12 residues. Germline loops: CDR1 MDHEN, CDR2 SYDVKM. The CDR3 protein is CATNTGSPGYTF. The DNA of the CDR3 is TGTGCCACCAATACGGGGTCGCCTGGCTACACCTTC.

The chain couples TRBV20-1 to TRBJ1-5; D remains ambiguous. This CDR3 has 14 residues. The V and J ends lost 1 base and 0 bases respectively, with 7 bases between them. Germline V gene sequence: CDR1 DFQATT, CDR2 SNEGSKA (reference sequence). Here the CDR3 reads CSARGGNSNQPQHF. The CDR3 DNA reads as TGCAGTGCTAGAGGGGGAAATAGCAATCAGCCCCAGCATTTT.

The table lists this clone with a few counts. Compared with germline, one end of the junction differs, possibly owing to a read error. The chain joins TRBV6-1 to TRBJ1-5; no reliable D call. This CDR3 is built from 14 residues. Germline loops: CDR1 MNHNS, CDR2 SASEGT. This chain's CDR3 is CASREGNGNQPQHF. CDR3 DNA: TGTGCCAGCAGGGAAGGGAACGGCAATCAGCCCCAGCATTTT.

This clone has a handful of counts. A read error may account for a junction end that differs from germline. V and J are TRBV6-1 and TRBJ2-2, with TRBD1 as a possible D gene (6 bases). The CDR3 extends over 15 amino acids. The germline V gene has CDR1 MNHNS and CDR2 SASEGT. CDR3 coding DNA: TGTGCCAGCATGGACGGCGCTAGGGACACCTGGGAGCTGTTTTTT. It encodes CASMDGARDTWELFF.